This T cell receptor (beta chain) is from a study of tumor and adjacent non-tumor tissue in lung cancer. Study details: The patients, approximately 9 men and 5 or 6 women, were roughly 30 to 85 with stage I to III disease. Study-level points and caveats: TCR diversity was significantly greater in tumor than normal lung tissue.

A modified ARM-PCR protocol with three rounds of nested PCR amplified TCRbeta. TCRdb re-analysed the multiplex PCR reads in MiXCR, keeping a single row per CDR3 protein. The repertoire holds tens of thousands of distinct CDR3 sequences, with roughly two thirds as singletons. No cell sorting was done before RNA was extracted from the tissue. The normal lung tissue was taken more than 3 cm from the tumor edge. Comment on this clonotype: Its cognate antigen is unknown. Possible read error: a much larger clone is one base away.

Sequences were obtained from distant non-tumor lung tissue. This receptor was identified in a woman aged 40 to 50 with non-small cell lung cancer.

The CDR3 DNA is TGCAGTGGTTCCGGGACTAAACAAGAGACCCAGTACTTC. It encodes CSGSGTKQETQYF. The chain links TRBV20-1 to TRBJ2-5; TRBD2 aligns across 7 bases. CDR3 size: 13 residues. Germline values: CDR1 DFQATT, CDR2 SNEGSKA (reference sequence). V lost 7 bases to trimming and J lost 2 bases; unmatched junction nucleotides: 7.